One and the same sample provided the 21 T cell receptor beta chains below, sequenced in a study of T cells in Graves' hyperthyroidism and ophthalmopathy. Amplified regions were TCR beta CDR3 sequences from RNA transcripts. First-round RT-PCR of the TCR CDR3 relied on the HTBI primer set. In TCRdb, the multiplex PCR reads were re-called with MiXCR into one record per CDR3 protein. Of 350,000 to 450,000 distinct CDR3 sequences listed, more than 12% were seen once; the top ten hold 25% to 30%. Source material: blood. The receptors come from a man in his forties or fifties with Graves' ophthalmopathy.

The CDR3 reads CASSQARDSYGYTF. The CDR3 DNA reads TGCGCCAGCAGCCAAGCCCGGGACAGCTATGGCTACACCTTC. The chain combines TRBV4-1 with TRBJ1-2, with 7 bases lining up with TRBD1. After removal of 1 base from V and 4 bases from J, the junction contained 3 bases not matched to a gene. This CDR3 has 14 residues. Germline V lookup: CDR1 MGHRA, CDR2 YSYEKL.

The table lists this clonotype with many counts. The chain recombines TRBV6-2 or TRBV6-3 with TRBJ1-1; D is perhaps TRBD1 (5 bases). The V gene lost 6 bases and the J gene lost 0 bases, with 23 bases spanning the gap. Germline V gene sequence: CDR1 MNHEY, CDR2 SVGEGT. This CDR3 region has 18 residues. Here the CDR3 DNA reads TGTGCCAGCAGCCTTGATCTAGGGACCAAAAAGATGAACACTGAAGCTTTCTTT. It yields the protein CASSLDLGTKKMNTEAFF.

This clonotype was counted between two and nine times. The chain is built from TRBV20-1 and TRBJ2-1; 8 bases fit TRBD2. Germline CDR1 DFQATT, CDR2 SNEGSKA (reference sequence). The CDR3 is 18 amino acids. J was trimmed by 7 bases and V by 0 bases; bases with no gene match: 17. CDR3 residues: CSARDRGSGGRSRNEQFF. Written as DNA, the CDR3 is TGCAGTGCTAGAGATAGGGGGAGTGGCGGGAGGTCAAGGAATGAGCAGTTCTTC.

This clonotype was seen at least ten times. The chain carries TRBV2 and TRBJ2-7; 12 nucleotides line up with TRBD2. Germline trimming cut 2 bases from V and 0 bases from J; bases unmatched to any gene: 11. The CDR3 loop spans 19 amino acids. From germline, CDR1 is SNHLY and CDR2 FYNNEI. CDR3 residues: CASSEKSPSGRASSYEQYF. The CDR3 DNA is TGTGCCAGCAGTGAAAAAAGTCCTAGCGGGAGGGCCAGCTCCTACGAGCAGTACTTC.

This clonotype was counted many times. The chain uses TRBV7-8 and TRBJ2-1, with D possibly matching TRBD2 (5 bases). CDR1 is SGHVS, CDR2 FQNEAQ, per germline. V gave up 5 bases and J gave up 10 bases, with 15 bases separating them. This CDR3 spans 13 amino acids. CDR3 sequence (DNA): TGTGCCAGCAGCCCTGTCGGGAATGGGGAGCAGTTCTTC. Translated: CASSPVGNGEQFF. The variable domain in full, with the rest retrieved from reference TRBV7-8 and TRBJ2-1, is GAGVSQSPRYKVAKRGQDVALRCDPISGHVSLFWYQQALGQGPEFLTYFQNEAQLDKSGLPSDRFFAERPEGSVSTLKIQRTQQEDSAVYLCASSPVGNGEQFFGPGTRLTVL.

At least ten counts were recorded for this clonotype. The chain carries TRBV7-8 and TRBJ2-2; D unresolved. The germline gives CDR1 SGHVS, CDR2 FQNEAQ. V was cut by 3 bases and J by 4 bases, with 9 bases left in between. This CDR3 has 14 amino acids. The CDR3: CASSFLLFTGELFF. CDR3 in DNA: TGTGCCAGCAGCTTTCTTCTCTTCACCGGGGAGCTGTTTTTT.

Details on this clonotype: Here the CDR3 omits its conserved ending phenylalanine or tryptophan, so a read error is the likely source. This sequence joins TRBV5-1 and TRBJ1-5, with a tentative D call TRBD1 (5 bases). Germline-derived CDR1 and CDR2 are SGHRS and YFSETQ. Trimming took off 5 bases at V and 0 bases at J, with 9 bases between the two ends. The CDR3 has 14 residues. CDR3 in amino acids: CASSWDGSNQPQHS. CDR3 nucleotide sequence: TGCGCCAGCAGTTGGGACGGTAGCAATCAGCCCCAGCATTCT.

This clonotype was seen ten or more times. The chain combines TRBV13 with TRBJ2-2; D not resolved. CDR3 length: 11 amino acids. Between the trimmed V and J ends, which lost 11 bases and 5 bases, there was a span of 9 bases. The germline CDR1 and CDR2 sequences are PRHDT and FYEKMQ (reference sequence). In DNA form, the CDR3 reads TGTGCCTTCGGGCGAACCGGGGAGCTGTTTTTT. Translation: CAFGRTGELFF.

In regard to this clonotype: This sequence may be a read error, since a much larger clone differs from it by one base. The V gene is TRBV11-2, the J gene TRBJ2-7, with D tentatively TRBD2 (5 bases). This CDR3 has 16 amino acids. CDR1 is SGHAT and CDR2 is FQNNGV in the germline V gene. V was clipped by 6 bases and J by 2 bases, with 20 bases between them. The CDR3, as DNA: TGTGCCAGCAGGCCTCCCGGGGTCGGCGGCCCCTACGAGCAGTACTTC. Amino acid sequence: CASRPPGVGGPYEQYF.

This clonotype appeared a few times. The V and J genes are TRBV5-1 and TRBJ2-7; D is perhaps TRBD2 (5 bases). The germline gives CDR1 SGHRS, CDR2 YFSETQ. The ends were cut back, 4 bases at V and 6 bases at J, with 23 bases in the middle. This CDR3 is built from 16 residues. CDR3 nucleotide sequence: TGCGCCAGCAGCCCAACGGTCGTGGGAGCTTCGTCCGAGCAGTACTTC. Translation: CASSPTVVGASSEQYF. The whole variable domain, remainder taken from reference TRBV5-1 and TRBJ2-7, is KAGVTQTPRYLIKTRGQQVTLSCSPISGHRSVSWYQQTPGQGLQFLFEYFSETQRNKGNFPGRFSGRQFSNSRSEMNVSTLELGDSALYLCASSPTVVGASSEQYFGPGTRLTVT.

This clonotype was seen many times. V and J are TRBV7-6 and TRBJ1-1, with D hard to call. The CDR3 is 13 amino acids. V was trimmed by 6 bases and J by 3 bases, leaving 11 bases between them. In germline, CDR1 is SGHVS, CDR2 FNYEAQ. The CDR3 protein is CASRGGRDTEAFF. The DNA for the CDR3 is TGTGCCAGCAGGGGTGGACGGGACACTGAAGCTTTCTTT.

On this clonotype itself: This may stem from a read error, because a much larger clone lies one nucleotide away. This chain links TRBV11-3 with TRBJ2-2, with D possibly being TRBD1 (5 bases). V was cut by 3 bases and J by 1 base, with 12 bases left in between. The germline CDR1 and CDR2 sequences are SGHNT and YENEEA. This CDR3 spans 16 amino acids. This chain's CDR3 is CASSFDRIVNTGELFF. The CDR3 coding sequence is TGTGCCAGCAGCTTCGACAGAATCGTGAACACCGGGGAGCTGTTTTTT.

This clonotype was seen repeatedly, ten times or more. The V gene is TRBV12-3 or TRBV12-4, the J gene TRBJ1-4; D gene ambiguous. CDR3 size: 14 residues. Trimming removed 1 base at V and 6 bases at J, with 9 bases between. CDR3 DNA: TGTGCCAGCAGTTTAGGGAACATGGATGAAAAACTGTTTTTT. This codes for CASSLGNMDEKLFF.

In this sample, this clonotype turned up many times. This chain uses TRBV29-1 with TRBJ2-5; D could derive from TRBD1 or TRBD2 (7 bases each). The germline CDR1 and CDR2 sequences are SQVTM and ANQGSEA. V lost 5 bases to trimming and J lost 5 bases, with 18 bases between them. The CDR3 spans 14 residues. Here the CDR3 reads CSVSTGRVGETQYF. The CDR3 bases are TGCAGCGTTTCGACAGGGAGGGTAGGGGAGACCCAGTACTTC.

There are many counts of this clonotype. The chain couples TRBV5-6 to TRBJ1-4; D unresolved. The CDR3 length is 14 residues. Trimming pared 0 bases from V and 0 bases from J, leaving 3 bases between. CDR1 is SGHDT and CDR2 is YYEEEE in the germline V gene. CDR3 amino acids: CASSLVTTNEKLFF. The CDR3 DNA follows: TGTGCCAGCAGCTTGGTTACAACTAATGAAAAACTGTTTTTT.

Ten or more counts support this clonotype. CDR3 loop: CASSPVGVVTGSFSSHTEAFF. The DNA of the CDR3 is TGTGCCAGCAGTCCCGTCGGGGTCGTAACAGGCTCTTTCAGCTCGCACACTGAAGCTTTCTTT. The chain combines TRBV27 with TRBJ1-1; D is possibly TRBD1 (5 bases). Trimming stripped 5 bases from V and 3 bases from J, with 34 bases between. CDR1 and CDR2 (germline): MNHEY, SMNVEV (reference sequence). This CDR3 has 21 amino acids.

This clonotype was picked up many times. The CDR3 here is CASSVDSGSYEQYF. CDR3 bases: TGTGCCAGCAGCGTCGATAGCGGGAGCTACGAGCAGTACTTC. V is TRBV5-4 and J is TRBJ2-7; 9 bases match TRBD2. The CDR3 is 14 residues long. Germline V gene lookup returns CDR1 SGHNT and CDR2 YYREEE (reference sequence). V was pared by 4 bases and J by 3 bases, with 5 bases of the junction left unmatched.

On this clonotype: A clone one base away is much larger, so this may be a read error. The chain employs TRBV2 and TRBJ1-5; TRBD1 matches at 7 bases. This CDR3 comprises 14 residues. Germline lookup yields CDR1 SNHLY and CDR2 FYNNEI. With V trimmed by 4 bases and J by 2 bases, 2 bases remained unmatched. The CDR3 spells CASSGDRGNQPQHF. The CDR3, as DNA: TGTGCCAGCAGTGGAGACAGGGGCAATCAGCCCCAGCATTTT.

This clonotype was counted at least ten times. The V gene is TRBV5-6, the J gene TRBJ2-5, with 8 nucleotides matching TRBD1. This CDR3 contains 16 residues. Germline CDR1 is SGHDT and CDR2 is YYEEEE. The ends lost 3 bases at V and 4 bases at J; junction bases unmatched: 11. The CDR3 coding sequence is TGTGCCAGCAGCTCGACAGGGGATGGGTCACTAGAGACCCAGTACTTC. Translation gives CASSSTGDGSLETQYF.

This rearrangement joins TRBV2 to TRBJ2-2; 11 positions match TRBD2. The CDR3 consists of 16 residues. CDR1 and CDR2 from the germline V gene are SNHLY and FYNNEI. The junction had 8 bases not matched to a gene; V was cut back by 7 bases and J by 4 bases. For the CDR3, the DNA is TGTGCCAGCAAAACCGGGACTAGCGGTCTCACCGGGGAGCTGTTTTTT. It specifies CASKTGTSGLTGELFF.

The J gene is TRBJ2-1, the V gene TRBV7-9; D remains ambiguous. Germline V gene data show CDR1 as SEHNR and CDR2 as FQNEAQ (reference sequence). Between the trimmed V and J ends, which lost 5 bases and 4 bases, there was a span of 18 bases. CDR3 length: 16 amino acids. DNA of the CDR3: TGTGCCAGCAGCCTCCTTGAGGCCGCGGAGTACAATGAGCAGTTCTTC. Its protein is CASSLLEAAEYNEQFF.